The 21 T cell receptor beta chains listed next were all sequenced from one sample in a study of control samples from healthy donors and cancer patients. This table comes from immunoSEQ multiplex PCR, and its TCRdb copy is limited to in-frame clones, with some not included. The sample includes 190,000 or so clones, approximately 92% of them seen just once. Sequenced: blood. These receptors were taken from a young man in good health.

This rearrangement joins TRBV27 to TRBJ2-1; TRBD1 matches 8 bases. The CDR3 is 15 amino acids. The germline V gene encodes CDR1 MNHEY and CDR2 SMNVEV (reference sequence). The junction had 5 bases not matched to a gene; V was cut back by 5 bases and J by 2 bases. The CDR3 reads CASSVTGAPYNEQFF. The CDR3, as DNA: TGTGCCAGCAGTGTGACAGGGGCCCCCTACAATGAGCAGTTCTTC.

CDR3 nucleotides: TGTGCCAGCAGCGTAGGACTCTTGCGGCAGGACTCTAACTATGGCTACACCTTC. Its protein product is CASSVGLLRQDSNYGYTF. The rearrangement joins TRBV9 to TRBJ1-2; D is uncertain. The length of the CDR3 is 18 residues. The ends were cut back, 0 bases at V and 0 bases at J, with 18 bases in the middle. Germline values: CDR1 SGDLS, CDR2 YYNGEE.

CDR3 bases: TGTGCCACCTCAGGGCAGGGGGCTGGGCAGCCCCAGCATTTT. It is translated as CATSGQGAGQPQHF. The gene calls are TRBV19 and TRBJ1-5, with 8 positions matching TRBD1. The J segment lost 7 bases and the V segment lost 10 bases, leaving 12 bases of the junction unmatched. CDR1 and CDR2 from the germline V gene are LNHDA and SQIVND (reference sequence). The CDR3 sequence is 14 residues long.

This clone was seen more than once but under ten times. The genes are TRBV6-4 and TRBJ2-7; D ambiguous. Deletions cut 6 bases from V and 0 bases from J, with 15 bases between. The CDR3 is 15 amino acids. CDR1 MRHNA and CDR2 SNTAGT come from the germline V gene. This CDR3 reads CASSKMGKSSYEQYF. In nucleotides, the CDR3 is TGTGCCAGCAGCAAGATGGGCAAAAGCTCCTACGAGCAGTACTTC.

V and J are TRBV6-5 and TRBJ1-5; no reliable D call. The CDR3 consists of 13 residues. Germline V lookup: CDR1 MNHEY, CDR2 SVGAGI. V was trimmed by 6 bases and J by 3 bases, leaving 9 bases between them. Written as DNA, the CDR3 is TGTGCCAGCAGGTCAGACTTCAATCAGCCCCAGCATTTT. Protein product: CASRSDFNQPQHF.

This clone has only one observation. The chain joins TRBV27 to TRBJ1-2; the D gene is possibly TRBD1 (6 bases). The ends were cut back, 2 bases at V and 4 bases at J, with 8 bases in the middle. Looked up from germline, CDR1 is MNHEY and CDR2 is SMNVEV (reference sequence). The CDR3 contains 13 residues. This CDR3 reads CASSLTGIYGYTF. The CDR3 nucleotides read TGTGCCAGCAGTTTAACAGGGATCTATGGCTACACCTTC.

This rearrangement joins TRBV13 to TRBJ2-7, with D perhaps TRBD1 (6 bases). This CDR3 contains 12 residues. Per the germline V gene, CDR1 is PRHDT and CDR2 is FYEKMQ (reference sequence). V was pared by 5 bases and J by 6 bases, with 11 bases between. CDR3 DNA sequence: TGTGCCAGCAGCGTACAGGGCCCCGAGCAGTACTTC. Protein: CASSVQGPEQYF.

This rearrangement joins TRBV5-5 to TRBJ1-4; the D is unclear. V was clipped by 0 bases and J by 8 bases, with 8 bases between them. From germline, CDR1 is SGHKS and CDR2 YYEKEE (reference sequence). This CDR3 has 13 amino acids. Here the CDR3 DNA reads TGTGCCAGCAGCTTGGTGGGAGAAGAAAAACTGTTTTTT. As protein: CASSLVGEEKLFF.

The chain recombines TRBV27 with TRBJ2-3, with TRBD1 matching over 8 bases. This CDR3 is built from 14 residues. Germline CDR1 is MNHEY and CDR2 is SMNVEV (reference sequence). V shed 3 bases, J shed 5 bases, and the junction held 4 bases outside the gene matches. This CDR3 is CASSFGQGLDTQYF. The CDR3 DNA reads TGTGCCAGCAGTTTTGGACAGGGATTAGATACGCAGTATTTT.

This chain's CDR3 is CASSYSDGPIYGYTF. In DNA form, the CDR3 reads TGTGCCAGCAGTTACTCCGACGGACCTATCTATGGCTACACCTTC. The rearrangement joins TRBV6-5 to TRBJ1-2, with no clear D. Trimming removed 0 bases at V and 4 bases at J, with 12 bases between. This CDR3 is 15 amino acids long. Germline CDR1 reads MNHEY; CDR2 reads SVGAGI.

The CDR3 loop reads CASRPLRGPSTNTGELFF. The CDR3 bases are TGCGCCAGCAGACCTCTCCGGGGGCCTTCTACGAACACCGGGGAGCTGTTTTTT. The chain couples TRBV4-1 to TRBJ2-2; D possibly matches TRBD1 or TRBD2 (6 bases each). This CDR3 contains 18 residues. CDR1 is MGHRA, CDR2 YSYEKL, per germline. Between the trimmed V and J ends, which lost 6 bases and 0 bases, there was a span of 20 bases.

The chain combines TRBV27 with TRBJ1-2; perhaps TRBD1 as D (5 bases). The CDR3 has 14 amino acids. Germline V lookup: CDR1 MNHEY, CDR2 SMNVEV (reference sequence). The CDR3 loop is CAPKRRAANYGYTF. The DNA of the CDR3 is TGTGCACCAAAGCGCAGGGCGGCTAACTATGGCTACACCTTC.

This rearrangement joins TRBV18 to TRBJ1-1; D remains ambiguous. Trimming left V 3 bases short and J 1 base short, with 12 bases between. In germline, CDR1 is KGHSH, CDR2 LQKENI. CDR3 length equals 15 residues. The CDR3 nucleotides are TGTGCCAGCTCACCGTTAGTTTTCCCGAACACTGAAGCTTTCTTT. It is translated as CASSPLVFPNTEAFF.

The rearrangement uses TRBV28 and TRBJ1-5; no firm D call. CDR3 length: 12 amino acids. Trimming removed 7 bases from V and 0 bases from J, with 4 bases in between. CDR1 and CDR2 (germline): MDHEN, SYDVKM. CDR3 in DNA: TGTGCCAGCACTATTAGCAATCAGCCCCAGCATTTT. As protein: CASTISNQPQHF.

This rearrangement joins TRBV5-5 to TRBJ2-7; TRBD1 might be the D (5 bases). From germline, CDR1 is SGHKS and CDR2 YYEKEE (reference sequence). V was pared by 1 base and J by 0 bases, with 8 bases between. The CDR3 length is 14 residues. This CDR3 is CASSLWTPSYEQYF. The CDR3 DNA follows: TGTGCCAGCAGCTTGTGGACACCCTCCTACGAGCAGTACTTC.

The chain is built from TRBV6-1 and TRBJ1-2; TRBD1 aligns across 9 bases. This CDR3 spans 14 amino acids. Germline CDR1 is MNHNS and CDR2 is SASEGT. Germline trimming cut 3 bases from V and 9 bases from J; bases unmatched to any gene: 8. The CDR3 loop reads CASSEDRGPVSYTF. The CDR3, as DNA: TGTGCCAGCAGTGAGGACAGGGGACCGGTGAGCTACACCTTC.

The CDR3, as DNA: TGTGCCAGCAGCTGGAAGGTAGCGGGGGGCTACAATGAGCAGTTCTTC. Amino acids: CASSWKVAGGYNEQFF. The chain carries TRBV5-4 and TRBJ2-1; 10 positions agree with TRBD2. V lost 3 bases and J lost 3; bases outside the gene matches: 6. This CDR3 comprises 16 residues. CDR1 SGHNT and CDR2 YYREEE come from the germline V gene (reference sequence).

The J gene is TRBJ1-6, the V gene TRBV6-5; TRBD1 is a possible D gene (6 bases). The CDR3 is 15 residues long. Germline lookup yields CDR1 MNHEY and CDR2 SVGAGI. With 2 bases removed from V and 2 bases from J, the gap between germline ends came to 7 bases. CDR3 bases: TGTGCCAGCAGTTACCAGGGGACCTATAATTCACCCCTCCACTTT. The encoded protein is CASSYQGTYNSPLHF.

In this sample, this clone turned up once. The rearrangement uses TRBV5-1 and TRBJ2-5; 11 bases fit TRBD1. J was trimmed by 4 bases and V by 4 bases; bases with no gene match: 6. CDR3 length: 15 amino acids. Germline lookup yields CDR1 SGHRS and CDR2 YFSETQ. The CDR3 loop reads CASSRDRGERETQYF. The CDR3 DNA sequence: TGCGCCAGCAGCCGGGACAGGGGGGAAAGAGAGACCCAGTACTTC.

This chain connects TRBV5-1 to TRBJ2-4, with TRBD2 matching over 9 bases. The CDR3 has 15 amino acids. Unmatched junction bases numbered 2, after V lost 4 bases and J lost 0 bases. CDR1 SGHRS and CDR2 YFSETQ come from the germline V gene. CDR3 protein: CASSRSGGAKNIQYF. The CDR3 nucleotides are TGCGCCAGCAGCCGTAGCGGGGGAGCCAAAAACATTCAGTACTTC.

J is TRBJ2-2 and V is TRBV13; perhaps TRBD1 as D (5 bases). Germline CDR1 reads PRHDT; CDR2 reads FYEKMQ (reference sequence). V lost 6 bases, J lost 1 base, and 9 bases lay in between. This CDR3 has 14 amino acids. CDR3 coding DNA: TGTGCCAGCAGTCCCGACAGGAACACCGGGGAGCTGTTTTTT. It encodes CASSPDRNTGELFF.